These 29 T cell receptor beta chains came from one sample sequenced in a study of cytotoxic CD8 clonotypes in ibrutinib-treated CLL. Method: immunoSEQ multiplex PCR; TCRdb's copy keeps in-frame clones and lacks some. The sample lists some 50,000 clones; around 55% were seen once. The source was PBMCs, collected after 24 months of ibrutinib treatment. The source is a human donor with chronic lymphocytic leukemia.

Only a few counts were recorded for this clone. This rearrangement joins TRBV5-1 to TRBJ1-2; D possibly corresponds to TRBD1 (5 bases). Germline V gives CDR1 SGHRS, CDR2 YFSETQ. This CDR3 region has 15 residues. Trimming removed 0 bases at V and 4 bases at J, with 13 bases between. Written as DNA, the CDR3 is TGCGCCAGCAGCTTGGATCCAGGGCTTGGCTATGGCTACACCTTC. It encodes CASSLDPGLGYGYTF.

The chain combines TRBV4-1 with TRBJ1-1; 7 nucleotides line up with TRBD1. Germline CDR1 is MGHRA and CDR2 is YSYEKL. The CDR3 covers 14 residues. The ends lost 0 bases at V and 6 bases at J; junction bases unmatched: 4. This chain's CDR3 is CASSQERQGSEAFF. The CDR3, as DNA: TGCGCCAGCAGCCAAGAGAGACAGGGATCTGAAGCTTTCTTT.

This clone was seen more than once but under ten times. CDR3 region: CASSSDRNAHYEQYF. Written as DNA, the CDR3 is TGCGCCAGCAGTTCTGACAGAAATGCTCACTACGAGCAGTACTTC. The V gene is TRBV5-1, the J gene TRBJ2-7, with D perhaps matching TRBD1 (5 bases). Trimming stripped 5 bases from V and 3 bases from J, with 18 bases between. The CDR3 has 15 amino acids. Looked up from germline, CDR1 is SGHRS and CDR2 is YFSETQ.

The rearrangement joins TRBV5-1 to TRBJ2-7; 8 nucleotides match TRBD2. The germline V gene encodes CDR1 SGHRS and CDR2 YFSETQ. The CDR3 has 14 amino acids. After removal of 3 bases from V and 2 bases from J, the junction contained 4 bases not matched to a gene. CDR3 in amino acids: CASSYQRGTYEQYF. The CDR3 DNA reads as TGCGCCAGCAGCTACCAGCGGGGGACCTACGAGCAGTACTTC.

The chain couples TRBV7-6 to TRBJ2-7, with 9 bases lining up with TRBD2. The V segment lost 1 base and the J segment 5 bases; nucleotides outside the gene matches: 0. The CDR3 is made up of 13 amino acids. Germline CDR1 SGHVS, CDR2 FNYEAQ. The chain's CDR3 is CASSLGTSDEQYF. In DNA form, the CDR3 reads TGTGCCAGCAGCTTAGGGACTAGCGACGAGCAGTACTTC.

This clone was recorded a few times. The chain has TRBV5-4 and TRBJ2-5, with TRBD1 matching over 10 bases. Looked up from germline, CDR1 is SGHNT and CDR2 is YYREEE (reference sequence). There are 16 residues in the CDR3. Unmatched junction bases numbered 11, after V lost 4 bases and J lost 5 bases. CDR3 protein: CASSTPGQGRTETQYF. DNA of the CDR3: TGTGCCAGCAGCACACCGGGACAGGGGCGTACGGAGACCCAGTACTTC.

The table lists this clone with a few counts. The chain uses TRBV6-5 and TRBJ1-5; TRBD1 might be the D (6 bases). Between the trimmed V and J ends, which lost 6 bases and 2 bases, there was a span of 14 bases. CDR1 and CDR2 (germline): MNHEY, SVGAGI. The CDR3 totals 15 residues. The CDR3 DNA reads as TGTGCCAGCAGGCCCGGGACAAGGGGCAATCAGCCCCAGCATTTT. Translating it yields CASRPGTRGNQPQHF.

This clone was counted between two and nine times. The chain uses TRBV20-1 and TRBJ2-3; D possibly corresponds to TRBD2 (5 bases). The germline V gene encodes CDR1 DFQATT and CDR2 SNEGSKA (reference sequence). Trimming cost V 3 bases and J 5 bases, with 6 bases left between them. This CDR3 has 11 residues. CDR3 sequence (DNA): TGCAGTGCTAGCGGGGAAGATACGCAGTATTTT. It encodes CSASGEDTQYF.

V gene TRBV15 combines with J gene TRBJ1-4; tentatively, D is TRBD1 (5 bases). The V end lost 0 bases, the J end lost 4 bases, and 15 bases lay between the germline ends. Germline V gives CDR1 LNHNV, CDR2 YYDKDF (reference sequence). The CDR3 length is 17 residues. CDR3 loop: CATSRDPPDSFNEKLFF. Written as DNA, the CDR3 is TGTGCCACCAGCAGAGATCCCCCAGACAGTTTTAATGAAAAACTGTTTTTT. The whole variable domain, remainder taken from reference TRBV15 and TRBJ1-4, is DAMVIQNPRYQVTQFGKPVTLSCSQTLNHNVMYWYQQKSSQAPKLLFHYYDKDFNNEADTPDNFQSRRPNTSFCFLDIRSPGLGDTAMYLCATSRDPPDSFNEKLFFGSGTQLSVL.

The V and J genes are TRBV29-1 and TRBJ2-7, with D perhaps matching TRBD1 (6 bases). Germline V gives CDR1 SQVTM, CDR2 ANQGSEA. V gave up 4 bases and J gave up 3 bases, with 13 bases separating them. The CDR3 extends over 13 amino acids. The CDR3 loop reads CSVATGRGYEQYF. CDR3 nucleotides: TGCAGCGTTGCAACAGGCAGGGGCTACGAGCAGTACTTC.

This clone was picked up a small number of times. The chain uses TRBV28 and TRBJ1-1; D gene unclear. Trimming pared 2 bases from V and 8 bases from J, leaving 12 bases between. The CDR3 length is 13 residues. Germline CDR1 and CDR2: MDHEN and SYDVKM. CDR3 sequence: CASSLPPTKEAFF. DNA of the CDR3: TGTGCCAGCAGTTTACCCCCGACAAAGGAAGCTTTCTTT.

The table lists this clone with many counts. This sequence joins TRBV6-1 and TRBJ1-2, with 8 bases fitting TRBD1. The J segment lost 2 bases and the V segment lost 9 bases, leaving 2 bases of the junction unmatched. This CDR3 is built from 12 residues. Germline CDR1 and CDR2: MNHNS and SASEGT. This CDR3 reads CASQGANYGYTF. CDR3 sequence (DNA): TGTGCCAGTCAGGGGGCCAACTATGGCTACACCTTC.

Written as DNA, the CDR3 is TGTGCCAGCAGCTTGGAGCGAGCATACGAGCAGTACTTC. Protein sequence: CASSLERAYEQYF. This chain connects TRBV7-2 to TRBJ2-7; no firm D call. The CDR3 has 13 amino acids. Trimming shortened V by 3 bases and J by 4 bases, and 10 bases separated the two germline ends. Germline values: CDR1 SGHTA, CDR2 FQGNSA.

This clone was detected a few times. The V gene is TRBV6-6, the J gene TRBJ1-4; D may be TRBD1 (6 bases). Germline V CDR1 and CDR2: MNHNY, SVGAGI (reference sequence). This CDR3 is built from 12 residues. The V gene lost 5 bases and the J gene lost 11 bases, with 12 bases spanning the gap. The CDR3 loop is CASSDTGMKLFF. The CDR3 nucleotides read TGTGCCAGCAGTGACACAGGGATGAAACTGTTTTTT.

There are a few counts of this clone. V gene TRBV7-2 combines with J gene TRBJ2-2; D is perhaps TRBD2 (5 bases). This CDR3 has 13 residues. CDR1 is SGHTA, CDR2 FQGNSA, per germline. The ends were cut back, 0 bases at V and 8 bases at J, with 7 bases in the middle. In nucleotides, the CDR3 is TGTGCCAGCAGCTTAGCTGGGAGAGGGGAGCTGTTTTTT. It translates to CASSLAGRGELFF.

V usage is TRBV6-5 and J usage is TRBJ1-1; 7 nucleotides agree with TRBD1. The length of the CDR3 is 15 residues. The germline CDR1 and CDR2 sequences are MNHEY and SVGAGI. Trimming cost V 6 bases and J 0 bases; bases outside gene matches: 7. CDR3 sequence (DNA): TGTGCCAGCAGGCATCGACAGGGTGTGAACACTGAAGCTTTCTTT. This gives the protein CASRHRQGVNTEAFF.

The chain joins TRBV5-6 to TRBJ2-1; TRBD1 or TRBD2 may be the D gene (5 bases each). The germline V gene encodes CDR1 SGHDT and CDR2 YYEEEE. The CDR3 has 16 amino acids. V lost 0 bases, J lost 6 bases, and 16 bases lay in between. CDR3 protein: CASSLALWDRRNEQFF. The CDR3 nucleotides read TGTGCCAGCAGCTTGGCTCTCTGGGACCGACGCAATGAGCAGTTCTTC.

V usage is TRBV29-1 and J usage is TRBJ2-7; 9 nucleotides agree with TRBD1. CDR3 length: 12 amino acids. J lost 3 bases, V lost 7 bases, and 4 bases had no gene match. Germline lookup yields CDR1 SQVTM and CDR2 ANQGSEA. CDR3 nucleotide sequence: TGCAGCGCCGGGACAGGGTTCTACGAGCAGTACTTC. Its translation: CSAGTGFYEQYF.

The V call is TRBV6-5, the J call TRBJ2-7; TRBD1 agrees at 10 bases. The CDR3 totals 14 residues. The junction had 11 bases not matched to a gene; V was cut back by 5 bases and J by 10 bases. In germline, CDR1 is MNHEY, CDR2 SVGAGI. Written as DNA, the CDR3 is TGTGCCAGCAGTAGACAGGGGGCGAGGAAACGACAGTACTTC. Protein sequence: CASSRQGARKRQYF.

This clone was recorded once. The CDR3 DNA follows: TGCGCCAGCAACGAGGGGATTCCCTACAATGAGCAGTTCTTC. It is translated as CASNEGIPYNEQFF. V and J are TRBV5-1 and TRBJ2-1; D is tentatively TRBD1 or TRBD2 (5 bases each). V dropped 6 bases and J dropped 2 bases, with 12 bases sitting between them. CDR1 and CDR2 from the germline V gene are SGHRS and YFSETQ. This CDR3 comprises 14 residues. Full variable domain (rest looked up from reference TRBV5-1 and TRBJ2-1): KAGVTQTPRYLIKTRGQQVTLSCSPISGHRSVSWYQQTPGQGLQFLFEYFSETQRNKGNFPGRFSGRQFSNSRSEMNVSTLELGDSALYLCASNEGIPYNEQFFGPGTRLTVL.

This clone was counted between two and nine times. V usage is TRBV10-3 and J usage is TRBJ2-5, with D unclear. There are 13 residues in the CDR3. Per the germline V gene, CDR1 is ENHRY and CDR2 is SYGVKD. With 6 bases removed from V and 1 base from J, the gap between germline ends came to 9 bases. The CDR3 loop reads CAISWTIQETQYF. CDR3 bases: TGTGCCATCAGCTGGACGATCCAAGAGACCCAGTACTTC.

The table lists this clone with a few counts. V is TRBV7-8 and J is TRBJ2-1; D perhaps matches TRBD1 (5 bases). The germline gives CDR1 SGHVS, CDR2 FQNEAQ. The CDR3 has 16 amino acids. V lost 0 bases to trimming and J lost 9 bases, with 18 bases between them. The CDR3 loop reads CASSLATAGSQGEQFF. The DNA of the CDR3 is TGTGCCAGCAGCTTAGCCACAGCAGGCTCCCAGGGTGAGCAGTTCTTC.

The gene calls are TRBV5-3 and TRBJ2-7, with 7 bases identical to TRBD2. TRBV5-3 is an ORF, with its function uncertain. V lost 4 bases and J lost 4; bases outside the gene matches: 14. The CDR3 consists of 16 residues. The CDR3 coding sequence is TGTGCCAGAAGCCGTCCCATATTGGCTAGCGGATACGAGCAGTACTTC. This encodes CARSRPILASGYEQYF.

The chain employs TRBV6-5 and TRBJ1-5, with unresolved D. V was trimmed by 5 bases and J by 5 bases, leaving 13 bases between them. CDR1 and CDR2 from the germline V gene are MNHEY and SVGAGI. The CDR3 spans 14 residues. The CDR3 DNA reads TGTGCCAGCAGTGAAGTTGGAAGGTATCAGCCCCAGCATTTT. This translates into CASSEVGRYQPQHF.

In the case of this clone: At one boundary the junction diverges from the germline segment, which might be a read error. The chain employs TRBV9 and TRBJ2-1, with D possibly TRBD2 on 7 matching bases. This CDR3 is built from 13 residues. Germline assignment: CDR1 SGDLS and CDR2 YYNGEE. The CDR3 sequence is CASSVEGGAERFF. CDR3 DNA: TGTGCCAGCAGCGTAGAGGGGGGGGCCGAGCGGTTCTTC.

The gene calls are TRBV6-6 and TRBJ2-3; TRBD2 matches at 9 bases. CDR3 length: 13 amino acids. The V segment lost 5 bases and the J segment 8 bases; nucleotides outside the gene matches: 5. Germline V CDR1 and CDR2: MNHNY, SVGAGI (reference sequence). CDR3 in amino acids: CASSSGRSPTQYF. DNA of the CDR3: TGTGCCAGCAGTAGCGGGAGGTCGCCTACGCAGTATTTT.

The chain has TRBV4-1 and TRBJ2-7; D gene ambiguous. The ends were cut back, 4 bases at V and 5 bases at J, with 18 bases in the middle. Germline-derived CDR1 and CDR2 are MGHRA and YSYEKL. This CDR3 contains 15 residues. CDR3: CASSRAGIDRHEQYF. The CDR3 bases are TGCGCCAGCAGCCGAGCAGGAATCGACCGCCACGAGCAGTACTTC.

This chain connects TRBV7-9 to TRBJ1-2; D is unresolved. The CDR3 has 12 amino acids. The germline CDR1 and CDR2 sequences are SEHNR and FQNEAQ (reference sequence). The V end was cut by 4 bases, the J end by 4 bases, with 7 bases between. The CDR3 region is CASSSRGYGYTF. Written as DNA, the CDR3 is TGTGCCAGCAGCTCTCGGGGCTATGGCTACACCTTC.

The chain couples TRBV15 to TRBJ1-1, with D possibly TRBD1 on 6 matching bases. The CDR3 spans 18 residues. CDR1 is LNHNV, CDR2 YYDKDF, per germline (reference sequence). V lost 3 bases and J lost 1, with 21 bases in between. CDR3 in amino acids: CATSSRTGGGLRNTEAFF. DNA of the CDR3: TGTGCCACCAGCAGCCGAACGGGAGGGGGACTCCGGAACACTGAAGCTTTCTTT.